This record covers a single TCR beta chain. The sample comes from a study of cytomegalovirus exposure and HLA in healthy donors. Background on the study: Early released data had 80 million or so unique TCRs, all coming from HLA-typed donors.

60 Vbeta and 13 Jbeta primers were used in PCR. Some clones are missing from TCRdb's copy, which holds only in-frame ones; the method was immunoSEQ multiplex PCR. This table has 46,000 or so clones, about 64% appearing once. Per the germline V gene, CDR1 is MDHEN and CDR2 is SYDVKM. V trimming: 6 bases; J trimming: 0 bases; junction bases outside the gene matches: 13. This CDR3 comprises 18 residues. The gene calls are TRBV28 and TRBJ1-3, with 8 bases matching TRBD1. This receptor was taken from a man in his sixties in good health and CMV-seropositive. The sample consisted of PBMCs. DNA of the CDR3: TGTGCCAGCAGCCGTACCGGGACAGGAGATTACTCTGGAAACACCATATATTTT. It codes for CASSRTGTGDYSGNTIYF.